These T cell receptor beta chains were read from a single sample in a study of T cell repertoires in cytomegalovirus infection. Their target antigens are unknown. From the reads, TCRdb called clonotypes with MiXCR, one entry per CDR3 protein. The table includes about a million distinct CDR3 sequences, less than 40% detected once. The sequencing used cultured CD8+ T cells from PBMCs, collected from culture after CMV antigen stimulation. The receptors here all came from a human donor in good health (CMV status not recorded). Some clones in this sample may be carry-over from other donors' samples. The CDR3 runs from the conserved cysteine through the conserved F or W. Fields, in order: J gene, clone size, V gene, D gene, CDR3 DNA, CDR3 protein. A D gene is named only where the DNA matches it firmly. Rows may omit the clone size; those that give it use once, few, many or a size class.

>TRBJ2-3|-|TRBV7-9|TRBD2
TGTGCCAGCAGCTTAGGGACTGCGGGGGGGGCCTTCACAGATACGCAGTATTTT
CASSLGTAGGAFTDTQYF
>TRBJ2-1|few|TRBV27|-
TGTGCCAGCAGTCCCCAGCCAACCTACAATGAGCAGTTCTTC
CASSPQPTYNEQFF
>TRBJ2-1|-|TRBV4-1|TRBD1
TGTGCCAGCAGCGGAAAACGGGACAGGGGCTACAATGAGCAGTTCTTC
CASSGKRDRGYNEQFF
>TRBJ2-7|-|TRBV20-1|-
TGCAGTGCTAGAGATGGGCGGGGTTTGACCTACGAGCAGTACTTC
CSARDGRGLTYEQYF
>TRBJ1-1|-|TRBV10-1|TRBD1
TGCGCCAGCAGTGAGTCGACAGGGAGGGTCGGGACTGAAGCTTTCTTT
CASSESTGRVGTEAFF
>TRBJ1-5|-|TRBV6-6|-
TGTGCCAGCAGTTACCTCACCGGGACAATCGGCCAGCCCCAGCATTTT
CASSYLTGTIGQPQHF
>TRBJ1-6|few|TRBV5-6|-
TGTGCCAGCAGTGGCGCTGGGTCACCCCTCCACTTT
CASSGAGSPLHF
>TRBJ2-5|-|TRBV7-9|-
TGTGCCAGCAGCTCCAGCCTCTTGGGACCTGTGAGAGAGACCCAGTACTTC
CASSSSLLGPVRETQYF
>TRBJ2-3|-|TRBV2|-
TGTGCCAGCAGTGAGGGGGGACAGCCCTTAGATACGCAGTATTTT
CASSEGGQPLDTQYF
>TRBJ1-5|-|TRBV6-5|-
TGTGCCAGCAGTTACGGCCAACTCAATCAGCCCCAGCATTTT
CASSYGQLNQPQHF
>TRBJ2-6|few|TRBV6-2/TRBV6-3|TRBD1
TGTGCCAGCAGTCCCGACAGGGCTGGGGCCAACGTCCTGACTTTC
CASSPDRAGANVLTF
>TRBJ2-2|-|TRBV12-3/TRBV12-4|-
TGTGCCAGCAGATCCGCTTCGAACACCGGGGAGCTGTTTTTT
CASRSASNTGELFF
>TRBJ1-5|-|TRBV24-1|-
TGTGTCACCAGTGATAATGGGGCAGGGGTTTTGCAGCCCCAGCATTTT
CVTSDNGAGVLQPQHF
>TRBJ1-5|-|TRBV9|-
TGTGCCAGCAGCGCATACCCCACAGGGAATCAGCCCCAGCATTTT
CASSAYPTGNQPQHF
>TRBJ2-7|-|TRBV19|-
TGTGCCAGTAGTATCGGGGAGACTTACGAGCAGTACTTC
CASSIGETYEQYF
>TRBJ2-6|-|TRBV5-6|TRBD1
TGTGCCAGCAGCTGGCCACAGGGGCAACTAAACGTCCTGACTTTC
CASSWPQGQLNVLTF
>TRBJ1-2|few|TRBV4-1|-
TGCGCCAGCAGCCAACTGGGCGGTAACTATGGCTACACCTTC
CASSQLGGNYGYTF
>TRBJ1-2|-|TRBV23-1|-
TGCGCCAGCAGTCAATTTTCCCCCCCTCCCTATGGCTACACCTTC
CASSQFSPPPYGYTF
>TRBJ1-1|-|TRBV28|TRBD1
TGTGCCAGCAGTTTATTCGCAGGGGGCACGAACACTGAAGCTTTCTTT
CASSLFAGGTNTEAFF
>TRBJ1-1|-|TRBV7-4|-
TGTGCCAGCAGAGCAGACAGAGGCACTGAAGCTTTCTTT
CASRADRGTEAFF
>TRBJ2-7|-|TRBV7-9|TRBD1
TGTGCCAGCAGCGCAACCCGGGACAGGGGGCTTTTTTACGAGCAGTACTTC
CASSATRDRGLFYEQYF
>TRBJ2-1|-|TRBV10-3|TRBD1
TGTGCCATCAGTGAGACAGGGGGCTATGAGCAGTTCTTC
CAISETGGYEQFF
>TRBJ1-1|few|TRBV5-1|-
TGCGCCAGCAGCTTGTCAGGGGAGACTGAAGCTTTCTTT
CASSLSGETEAFF
>TRBJ2-7|few|TRBV6-1|-
TGTGCCAGCAGTGAAGTCGGGCAGTACTTC
CASSEVGQYF
>TRBJ2-7|few|TRBV4-1|-
TGCGCCAGCAGCCAAGGTCCAACAGGAACCTACGAGCAGTACTTC
CASSQGPTGTYEQYF
>TRBJ1-2|-|TRBV3-1|-
TGTGCCAGCAGCCACGAGGACGGGGGAGCTAACTATGGCTACACCTTC
CASSHEDGGANYGYTF
>TRBJ2-1|-|TRBV7-6|-
TGTGCCAGCAGCTGGATTGGTGGGGGGGCCAGGAATGAGCAGTTCTTC
CASSWIGGGARNEQFF
>TRBJ1-5|few|TRBV12-3/TRBV12-4|TRBD1
TGTGCCAGCGGATACAGGGGTGGTTTAGATCAGCCCCAGCATTTT
CASGYRGGLDQPQHF
>TRBJ1-1|-|TRBV19|-
TGTGCCAGTAGTAAAAGACCCCTCCTAGAAGCTTTCTTT
CASSKRPLLEAFF
>TRBJ1-1|few|TRBV27|-
TGTGCCAGCAGTTGGGACACCTCGGGGAGGAACACTGAAGCTTTCTTT
CASSWDTSGRNTEAFF
>TRBJ2-2|many|TRBV12-3/TRBV12-4|-
TGTGCCAGCAGTCTAATGAGGAACACCGGGGAGCTGTTTTTT
CASSLMRNTGELFF
>TRBJ1-5|-|TRBV27|TRBD1
TGTGCCAGCAGTTTCGTGGGACAGGGGGTGGGTCAGCCCCAGCATTTT
CASSFVGQGVGQPQHF
>TRBJ1-6|few|TRBV27|-
TGTGCCAGCAGTTTCCGACAGAATTCACCCCTCCACTTT
CASSFRQNSPLHF
>TRBJ1-5|-|TRBV6-1|TRBD1
TGTGCCAGCAGTGTCGGCGGGACAGCCAATCAGCCCCAGCATTTT
CASSVGGTANQPQHF
>TRBJ1-1|few|TRBV29-1|-
TGCAGCGGATCAGACGGCAGCACTGAAGCTTTCTTT
CSGSDGSTEAFF
>TRBJ2-7|-|TRBV11-2|TRBD1
TGTGCCACGCAGGGGGACCCGGCAGGGGCCTCCTACGAGCAGTACTTC
CATQGDPAGASYEQYF
>TRBJ2-5|few|TRBV6-6|TRBD2
TGTGCCAGCAGTTCCTCCCCCACTAGCGGGGGATTGGCCCAGTACTTC
CASSSSPTSGGLAQYF
>TRBJ2-1|-|TRBV23-1|-
TGCGCCAGCAGTCAAGGAAGATCCGATAGATACAATGAGCAGTTCTTC
CASSQGRSDRYNEQFF
>TRBJ1-5|few|TRBV6-5|TRBD1
TGTGCCAGCAGTTGGACAGGGTCTAAAAATCAGCCCCAGCATTTT
CASSWTGSKNQPQHF
>TRBJ2-2|few|TRBV3-1|-
TGTGCCAGCAGCTACCTGGAGTTACCGAACACCGGGGAGCTGTTTTTT
CASSYLELPNTGELFF
>TRBJ2-3|few|TRBV11-2|TRBD2
TGTGCCAGCAGCTATAGCGGGCCCGGGTCAGATACGCAGTATTTT
CASSYSGPGSDTQYF
>TRBJ1-4|-|TRBV19|-
TGTGCCAGTACAGGCAGGGAAGTCAAAGGAAAACTGTTTTTT
CASTGREVKGKLFF
>TRBJ2-3|-|TRBV4-1|TRBD1
TGCGCCAGCAGCCAAGGACAGGGAGTGGGGACAGATACGCAGTATTTT
CASSQGQGVGTDTQYF
>TRBJ2-1|-|TRBV7-4|-
TGTGCCAGCAGCCCTTTAGATTACAGAGAGGATGAGCAGTTCTTC
CASSPLDYREDEQFF
>TRBJ2-5|-|TRBV6-2/TRBV6-3|-
TGTGCCAGCAGTGCCACACTAGAGGAGACCCAGTACTTC
CASSATLEETQYF
>TRBJ2-5|few|TRBV4-3|-
TGCGCCAGCAGCCAAAGCCTAGGGTCCAATGGCGAGACCCAGTACTTC
CASSQSLGSNGETQYF
>TRBJ1-2|-|TRBV5-4|-
TGTGCCAGCAGCTTCCTCTTAATAGACAAGAACTATGGCTACACCTTC
CASSFLLIDKNYGYTF
>TRBJ2-5|many|TRBV7-2|TRBD2
TGTGCCAGCAGCTTAGAGCCGGGACTAGCGATACAAGAGACCCAGTACTTC
CASSLEPGLAIQETQYF
>TRBJ2-1|few|TRBV27|TRBD1
TGTGCCAGCAGTTCTCCGAGGGACAGGGTTGGCAATGAGCAGTTCTTC
CASSSPRDRVGNEQFF
>TRBJ1-1|few|TRBV7-9|-
TGTGCCAGCAGCTGGTCGCAACTAAACACTGAAGCTTTCTTT
CASSWSQLNTEAFF
>TRBJ1-1|few|TRBV6-2/TRBV6-3|-
TGTGCCACGAGTAGGGTGATGAACACTGAAGCTTTCTTT
CATSRVMNTEAFF
>TRBJ1-2|few|TRBV27|-
TGTGCCAGCAGCTATCTCGGGTCCCGGTCGGTTGGCTACACCTTC
CASSYLGSRSVGYTF
>TRBJ2-3|-|TRBV7-2|TRBD2
TGTGCCAGCAGCTTAGACGGGGGGATAGCGGATACGCAGTATTTT
CASSLDGGIADTQYF